The present TCR beta chain was sequenced within a study of blood T cells in healthy people across ages. Findings and caveats of the study: No conclusive comparison of naive versus antigen-experienced cells was possible with unsorted PBMCs.

A sample-barcoded 5' primer and a J-beta primer mix were used in a second PCR of about 7 to 11 cycles. TCRdb fed the 5' RACE reads into MiXCR, producing one record per CDR3 protein. The table lists hundreds of thousands of distinct CDR3 sequences, around half of them singletons. A remark on this clonotype: The target antigen is unknown.

The germline V gene encodes CDR1 MNHEY and CDR2 SVGEGT. Trimming cost V 2 bases and J 1 base, with 11 bases left between them. The CDR3 is 15 residues long. Source material: blood. The sequence came from an older woman in good health. V and J are TRBV6-2 or TRBV6-3 and TRBJ2-5, with D possibly TRBD2 on 6 matching bases. CDR3 amino acids: CASSYGRFTQETQYF. DNA of the CDR3: TGTGCCAGCAGTTACGGGAGGTTTACCCAAGAGACCCAGTACTTC.